Listed below are T cell receptor beta chains from one sample, sequenced in a study of blood T cell repertoires in COVID-19. Libraries were prepared by immunoSEQ multiplex PCR; TCRdb keeps only in-frame clonotypes and omits some of them. The data show roughly 140,000 clones, around four fifths seen once. The sequencing sample was made of PBMCs or T cells enriched from blood (not recorded which). The receptor source for this set is a man aged 50-59 years who had recovered from COVID-19. CDR3s include the opening cysteine and the closing phenylalanine or tryptophan. The order of the fields is D gene, V gene, J gene, clone size, CDR3 protein, CDR3 DNA. A D gene is named only where the DNA matches it firmly. Some rows mark clone size as missing; the rest say once, few, many or name a class of expanded clone.

>TRBD2|TRBV3-1/TRBV3-2|TRBJ2-2|many
CASSQQRGGSLTTGELFF
TGTGCCAGCAGCCAACAGCGGGGGGGCTCCCTGACCACCGGGGAGCTGTTTTTT
>.|TRBV3-1/TRBV3-2|TRBJ2-3|.
CASSLRQNPSTDTQYF
TGTGCCAGCAGCCTAAGACAGAACCCTAGCACAGATACGCAGTATTTT
>TRBD2|TRBV7-3|TRBJ2-1|.
CASSPGGWSYNEQFF
TGTGCCAGCAGCCCCGGGGGGTGGTCCTACAATGAGCAGTTCTTC
>TRBD2|TRBV27|TRBJ2-2|.
CASRQISGGAGGELFF
TGTGCCAGCAGACAGATTAGCGGGGGGGCTGGCGGGGAGCTGTTTTTT
>.|TRBV5-1|TRBJ2-2|.
CASSFNRPNQGTGELFF
TGCGCCAGCAGCTTCAATCGCCCAAACCAGGGCACCGGGGAGCTGTTTTTT
>.|TRBV9|TRBJ2-5|few
CASSVVPSGFETQYF
TGTGCCAGCAGCGTAGTTCCGTCGGGGTTTGAGACCCAGTACTTC
>.|TRBV5-1|TRBJ1-4|.
CASTTGGSNEKLFF
TGCGCCAGCACTACTGGGGGGTCTAATGAAAAACTGTTTTTT
>.|TRBV11-3|TRBJ2-7|few
CASSSAGVAPYEQYF
TGTGCCAGCAGCTCTGCAGGCGTCGCCCCCTACGAGCAGTACTTC
>.|TRBV3-1/TRBV3-2|TRBJ2-7|.
CASSQDQGYRYEQYF
TGTGCCAGCAGCCAAGATCAGGGGTATCGTTACGAGCAGTACTTC
>.|TRBV9|TRBJ1-2|.
CASSVGWEEMGYGYTF
TGTGCCAGCAGCGTTGGGTGGGAGGAGATGGGCTATGGCTACACCTTC
>.|TRBV19|TRBJ1-4|.
CASSISHGGGRANEKLFF
TGTGCCAGTAGTATCTCCCACGGGGGAGGGCGGGCTAATGAAAAACTGTTTTTT
>TRBD1|TRBV5-1|TRBJ1-2|.
CASSPAGQGNYGYTF
TGCGCCAGCAGCCCGGCGGGACAGGGAAACTATGGCTACACCTTC
>.|TRBV18|TRBJ1-3|.
CASSPDTHSGNTIYF
TGTGCCAGCTCACCCGACACCCACTCTGGAAACACCATATATTTT
>.|TRBV2|TRBJ1-1|.
CASSVEGRTEAFF
TGTGCCAGCAGTGTCGAGGGGAGGACTGAAGCTTTCTTT
>.|TRBV5-4|TRBJ2-1|.
CASSQEGRPYNEQFF
TGTGCCAGCAGCCAGGAGGGCAGGCCGTACAATGAGCAGTTCTTC
>.|TRBV19|TRBJ1-4|.
CASSRWTATNEKLFF
TGTGCCAGTAGTAGATGGACAGCAACTAATGAAAAACTGTTTTTT